These 7 T cell receptor beta chains came from one sample sequenced in a study of shared clonotypes between healthy human individuals. Profiled with immunoSEQ multiplex PCR; TCRdb holds only in-frame clones, not every one. The table records approximately 2.5 million clones, roughly 93% of them present only once. Sequencing was done on a sample of naive CD4+ T cells from PBMCs. Sample subset: CD45RA+ positively selected. Receptor source: a man aged 18 to 30 in good health. Some clones in this sample may be carry-over from other donors' samples.

DNA of the CDR3: TGTGCCAGCTCACTGGACAGGGCAGGAAACACCATATATTTT. The encoded protein is CASSLDRAGNTIYF. The chain joins TRBV18 to TRBJ1-3; 8 bases fit TRBD1. CDR1 and CDR2 (germline): KGHSH, LQKENI. J gave up 4 bases and V 4 bases, and 3 bases lay outside the gene matches. This CDR3 is built from 14 residues. The whole variable domain, filled in from reference TRBV18 and TRBJ1-3, reads NAGVMQNPRHLVRRRGQEARLRCSPMKGHSHVYWYRQLPEEGLKFMVYLQKENIIDESGMPKERFSAEFPKEGPSILRIQQVVRGDSAAYFCASSLDRAGNTIYFGEGSWLTVV.

The chain joins TRBV5-5 to TRBJ2-1; D is unclear. The germline V and J ends were trimmed by 8 bases and 0 bases, with 15 bases remaining between them. Germline V gene lookup returns CDR1 SGHKS and CDR2 YYEKEE (reference sequence). The CDR3 is 15 residues long. The CDR3 loop reads CASSTSASSYNEQFF. In nucleotides, the CDR3 is TGTGCCAGTAGTACGAGCGCTAGCTCCTACAATGAGCAGTTCTTC.

The genes are TRBV11-3 and TRBJ2-5, with 7 nucleotides matching TRBD2. This CDR3 region has 15 residues. Germline-derived CDR1 and CDR2 are SGHNT and YENEEA. V was pared by 4 bases and J by 3 bases, with 8 bases of the junction left unmatched. The CDR3 reads CASSSGLNGEETQYF. The CDR3 region has the DNA TGTGCCAGCAGCTCGGGACTAAATGGAGAAGAGACCCAGTACTTC.

The gene calls are TRBV5-1 and TRBJ2-5; D might be TRBD2 (5 bases). CDR3 length: 15 amino acids. Germline lookup yields CDR1 SGHRS and CDR2 YFSETQ. V lost 7 bases to trimming and J lost 3 bases, with 19 bases between them. The CDR3 loop is CASRLGGSPEETQYF. CDR3 sequence (DNA): TGCGCCAGCCGGCTGGGTGGGAGCCCTGAAGAGACCCAGTACTTC.

This rearrangement joins TRBV15 to TRBJ2-3; 7 nucleotides align to TRBD1. CDR1 LNHNV and CDR2 YYDKDF come from the germline V gene (reference sequence). The CDR3 totals 15 residues. V dropped 1 base and J dropped 0; count of bases not matched to a gene: 1. The CDR3 region is CATSRGDSSTDTQYF. CDR3 coding DNA: TGTGCCACCAGCAGAGGGGACAGTAGCACAGATACGCAGTATTTT.

This clone was counted only a few times. The chain combines TRBV20-1 with TRBJ2-1; D is uncertain. The CDR3 length is 11 residues. V gave up 2 bases and J gave up 14 bases, with 13 bases separating them. The germline CDR1 and CDR2 sequences are DFQATT and SNEGSKA (reference sequence). The CDR3 coding sequence is TGCAGTGCTAGAAGAGGCAGCTTGGAGTTCTTC. It specifies CSARRGSLEFF.

Concerning this clone: The sample holds other DNA sequences that translate to the same CDR3. J is TRBJ2-1 and V is TRBV5-1; D could derive from TRBD1 or TRBD2 (5 bases each). The V gene lost 4 bases and the J gene lost 1 base, with 12 bases spanning the gap. In germline, CDR1 is SGHRS, CDR2 YFSETQ. The CDR3 has 15 residues. CDR3 amino acids: CASSPGTVSYNEQFF. The CDR3 DNA reads as TGCGCCAGCAGCCCAGGGACGGTGTCCTACAATGAGCAGTTCTTC.